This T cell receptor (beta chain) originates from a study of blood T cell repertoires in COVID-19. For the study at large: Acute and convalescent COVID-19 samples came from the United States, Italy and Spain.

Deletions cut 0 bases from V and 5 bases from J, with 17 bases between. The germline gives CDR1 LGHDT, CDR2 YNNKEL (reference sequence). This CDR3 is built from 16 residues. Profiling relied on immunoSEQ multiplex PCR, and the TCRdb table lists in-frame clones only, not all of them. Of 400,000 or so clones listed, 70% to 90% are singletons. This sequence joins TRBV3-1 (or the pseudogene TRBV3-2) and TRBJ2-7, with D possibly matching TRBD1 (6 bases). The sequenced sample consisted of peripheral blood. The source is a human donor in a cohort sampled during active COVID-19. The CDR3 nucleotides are TGTGCCAGCAGCCAAGATCGCAACAGGGTTGTAGACGAGCAGTACTTC. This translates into CASSQDRNRVVDEQYF.